This T cell receptor beta chain was identified in a study of ipilimumab plus nivolumab after autologous stem cell transplantation (dated by TCRdb to the early 2020s). With respect to the entire study: The median number of doses that trial patients received was 5 for ipilimumab and fewer than 10 for nivolumab. The DLBCL cohort included primary refractory and relapsed disease, with 18-month progression-free survival of roughly 86% and 30% respectively. The trial enrolled patients with high-risk diffuse large B cell lymphoma, mature T cell lymphoma, or multiple myeloma undergoing autologous transplant. The intent-to-treat population of the trial was made up of a few dozen patients. The full study reports these points: The authors stated that profiles of the T cell receptor repertoire, regulatory T cell phenotype and gut microbiota provided a biologic rationale for studying this approach further. Combined checkpoint inhibition appeared tolerable as post-transplant consolidation, according to the authors' conclusion.

Ipilimumab was given at 1 mg/kg intravenously on day 1 of selected weeks, and checkpoint therapy started 14 to 28 days after autologous transplant. The nivolumab dose was 3 mg/kg intravenously, delivered on day 1 of weeks 1, 4, 7, 10, and every two weeks through week 26. The study was a Phase Ib clinical trial testing combined checkpoint inhibition with ipilimumab and nivolumab as consolidation after autologous stem cell transplantation. As encoded in the germline V gene, CDR1 is SGHVS while CDR2 is FNYEAQ. V gives up 1 base and J gives up 8 bases, and the segment between their germline ends measures 15 bases. The cysteine opens and the phenylalanine closes a CDR3 of 15 amino acids. The kept DNA is CDR3 alone, 45 bases in frame from the first base. Library preparation was by the immunoSEQ multiplex PCR assay. Drawn from immuneACCESS, this table holds only the in-frame rearrangements with V and J called that TCRdb kept. Clones are partly lost; checked studies trace under half to an unresolved V gene and leave the rest unexplained. In all, the sample holds about 15,000 clones, and roughly 71% of those were seen once. The top ten clonotypes cover under 25% of the sample.

On this clone: This receptor's antigen is unknown. One base away there is no much larger clone; base qualities are not given.

This sequence uses TRBV7-6 and TRBJ2-1, with the D gene tentatively TRBD1 or TRBD2, based on 6 matching bases in each. Source: PBMCs, taken in a trial of ipilimumab plus nivolumab as post-transplant consolidation. This TCR derives from a male donor with diffuse large B-cell lymphoma. The DNA sequence follows: TGTGCCAGCAGCTTAGGGGGGGCTAGATCTGATGAGCAGTTCTTC. Its protein reads: CASSLGGARSDEQFF.